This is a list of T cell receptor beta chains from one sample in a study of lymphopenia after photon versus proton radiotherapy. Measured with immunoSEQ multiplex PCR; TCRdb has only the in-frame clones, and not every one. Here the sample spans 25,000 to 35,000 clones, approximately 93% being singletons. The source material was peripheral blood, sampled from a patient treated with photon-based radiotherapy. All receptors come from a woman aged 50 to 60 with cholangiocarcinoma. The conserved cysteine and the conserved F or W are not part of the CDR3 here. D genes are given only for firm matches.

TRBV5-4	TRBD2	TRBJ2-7	ASSWGTSRPYEQY
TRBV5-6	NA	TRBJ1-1	ASSLEGSWATEAF
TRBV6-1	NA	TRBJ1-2	ASSPLHGVSYGYT
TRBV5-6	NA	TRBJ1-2	ASGSGTFYGYT
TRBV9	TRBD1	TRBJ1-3	ASSGTGGFSGNTIY
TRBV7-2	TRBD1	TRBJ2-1	ASSKTGGTYNEQF
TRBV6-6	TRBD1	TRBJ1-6	ASSMTGFNSPLH
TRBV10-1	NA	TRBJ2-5	ASSAAEGSQY
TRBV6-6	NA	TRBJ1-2	ASSYSGTIGGGYT
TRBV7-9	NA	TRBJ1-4	ASSLGGLLREKLF
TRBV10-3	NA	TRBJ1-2	AISLETGTYGYT
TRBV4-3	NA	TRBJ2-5	ASSQEGRGAGETQY
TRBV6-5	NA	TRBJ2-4	ASSYYRAKNIQY
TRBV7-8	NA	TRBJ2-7	ASSRRTDYEQY
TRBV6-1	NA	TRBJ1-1	ASSDYGWRAEAF
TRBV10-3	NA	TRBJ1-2	AISEEGPDYGYT
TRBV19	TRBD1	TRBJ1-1	ASKGQGAQDTEAF
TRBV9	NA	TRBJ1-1	ASSVRGNTEAF
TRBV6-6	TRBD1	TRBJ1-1	ASSGQGPQNTEAF
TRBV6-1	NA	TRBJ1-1	ASTSGVGAF